The rows below give T cell receptor beta chains drawn from one sample of a study of T cell clones after liver transplantation. Libraries were prepared by immunoSEQ multiplex PCR; TCRdb keeps only in-frame clonotypes and omits some of them. This table holds about 20,000 clones, roughly 74% found once. The sequencing used CD8+ T cells from blood, collected around 54 months after liver transplant. These receptors were obtained from a human patient who received a liver transplant. A subset of T cells may come from the graft donor. Each CDR3 is given with its conserved first and last residue. Each record gives: J gene, V gene, clone size, CDR3 protein. The size field is filled for only some rows; it gives once, few, many or a size class.

TRBJ1-1 | TRBV4-1 | - | CASSQATPQGNTEAFF
TRBJ1-2 | TRBV11-2 | - | CASSLNPGGPTNYGYTF
TRBJ2-3 | TRBV5-1 | - | CASSLTGADTQYF
TRBJ2-3 | TRBV27 | - | CASSLFGGDTQYF
TRBJ2-7 | TRBV28 | - | CASSLKKGTGSLYEQYF
TRBJ1-3 | TRBV7-2 | - | CASSLGVSGNTIYF
TRBJ2-2 | TRBV27 | - | CASSSLGQGSNTGELFF
TRBJ2-7 | TRBV5-6 | once | CASSLEGTYEQYF
TRBJ2-7 | TRBV27 | medium-sized | CASSLMGRGQGEQYF
TRBJ2-2 | TRBV7-6 | - | CASSLNTGELFF
TRBJ1-1 | TRBV2 | - | CASINRWGHTNTEAFF
TRBJ2-7 | TRBV11-1 | - | CASSQPTGGAYEQYF
TRBJ1-6 | TRBV9 | - | CASSVGGGNSPLHF
TRBJ1-4 | TRBV7-9 | - | CASSPTATNEKLFF